This T cell receptor beta chain derives from a study of PD-L1 blockade in urothelial cancer. Time point indicated: pretreatment peripheral blood. The repertoire was sequenced with immunoSEQ multiplex PCR; TCRdb's copy has only in-frame clones and lacks some. The data contain 15,000 to 20,000 clones, 75% to 90% of them singletons. The source material was PBMCs, sampled around atezolizumab (anti-PD-L1) treatment. This clonotype originated in an older man with urothelial cancer.

The CDR3 DNA follows: TGCGCCAGCAGTCAGAGCACAGATACGCAGTATTTT. It codes for CASSQSTDTQYF. The chain joins TRBV10-2 to TRBJ2-3; D is unresolved. Trimming cost V 5 bases and J 0 bases, with 3 bases left between them. CDR1 and CDR2 (germline): WSHSY, SAAADI. The CDR3 has 12 amino acids.